A selection of T cell receptor beta chains follows, all from one sample in a study of vaccination and CD4 T cells after COVID-19. TCRdb analysed the PCR reads with MiXCR anew, one entry per CDR3 protein. This sample carries roughly 4,100 distinct CDR3 sequences, less than 75% of them seen once, and the ten largest clones take 37%. These TCRs are of unknown antigen specificity. Sequenced: CD4+ T cells from blood, cultured in vitro. Receptors were obtained from a human donor in good health. Each CDR3 is given with its conserved first and last residue. The D gene is left open where the match is weak. Not all rows give a size; the values are once, few, many and, for expanded clones, a class.

CDR3nt	CDR3aa	v_gene	d_gene	j_gene	abundance
TGTGCCAGCAGCTCCACAGCTACGCAGTATTTT	CASSSTATQYF	TRBV7-2	NA	TRBJ2-3	NA
TGTGCCAGCAGTTTTTTGATCTCCGAGCAGTACTTC	CASSFLISEQYF	TRBV12-3/TRBV12-4	NA	TRBJ2-7	large
TGTGCCAGCAGTCGAACGACAGCGAACTATGGCTACACCTTC	CASSRTTANYGYTF	TRBV2	NA	TRBJ1-2	NA
TGTGCCAGCAGCCCCCTTGTGTCCCCCGGGGAGCTGTTTTTT	CASSPLVSPGELFF	TRBV5-4	NA	TRBJ2-2	NA
TGTGCCAGCAGCTCTACTAACAGGGGGCGAGGCTACACCTTC	CASSSTNRGRGYTF	TRBV5-4	TRBD1	TRBJ1-2	NA
TGCAGTGCCGGGGACCAAACTACACCCCTCCACTTT	CSAGDQTTPLHF	TRBV20-1	NA	TRBJ1-6	NA
TGTGCCAGCAGACTGCAGGACACGGGCTACACCTTC	CASRLQDTGYTF	TRBV5-4	NA	TRBJ1-2	once
TGTGCCAGTAGTATAGTCGGGAGGGGGGCAAACTATGGCTACACCTTC	CASSIVGRGANYGYTF	TRBV19	NA	TRBJ1-2	NA
TGCAGCGTTCACCTAACGGCGGGGGGCTCGGACATTCAGTACTTC	CSVHLTAGGSDIQYF	TRBV29-1	TRBD2	TRBJ2-4	NA
TGTGCCACCAGCAAGGACTCTGGAAACACCATATATTTT	CATSKDSGNTIYF	TRBV24-1	NA	TRBJ1-3	NA
TGCAGTGCTGGGGACTTAGCCGCCGGCGCAGATACGCAGTATTTT	CSAGDLAAGADTQYF	TRBV20-1	NA	TRBJ2-3	few
TGTGCCAGCAGCCCCGACGAACTGGGGGGCTACACCTTC	CASSPDELGGYTF	TRBV9	NA	TRBJ1-2	medium-sized
TGTGCTAGTGCCCTTACAGATGCGCCCTATGGCTACACCTTC	CASALTDAPYGYTF	TRBV12-5	NA	TRBJ1-2	NA
TGTGCCAGCAGTCCCACGGGAGATACGCAGTATTTT	CASSPTGDTQYF	TRBV6-4	NA	TRBJ2-3	medium-sized